In this sample, the clone carrying this T cell receptor (beta chain) turned up a few times. The antigen is unknown. The data belong to a study of T cells after yellow fever vaccination. For the study at large: Each low-cell-number fraction was prepared by means of SMART-Seq v4 Ultra Low Input.

The CDR3 runs 13 residues. CDR1 and CDR2 from the germline V gene are SGHVS and FQNEAQ. Trimming removed 3 bases from V and 6 bases from J, with 9 bases in between. Whole-study findings and limits: A small share of clonotypes appeared in both CD4 and CD8 compartments.

As TCR cDNA was made by 5'RACE template switching, a universal primer site and UMIs were added. One entry per CDR3 protein results from TCRdb running MiXCR on the 5' RACE reads. Of about 550,000 distinct CDR3 sequences in the sample, 15% to 20% were seen once. The sequence was obtained from a young man who received the YFV17D yellow fever vaccine. The chain couples TRBV7-8 to TRBJ2-1; tentatively, D is TRBD2 (5 bases). Sequencing used PBMCs, obtained 15 days after the yellow fever booster vaccination. CDR3 sequence reads: CASSFGSRNEQFF. The CDR3 nucleotides read TGTGCCAGCAGCTTTGGGAGTCGCAATGAGCAGTTCTTC. The variable domain in full, with the rest retrieved from reference TRBV7-8 and TRBJ2-1, is GAGVSQSPRYKVAKRGQDVALRCDPISGHVSLFWYQQALGQGPEFLTYFQNEAQLDKSGLPSDRFFAERPEGSVSTLKIQRTQQEDSAVYLCASSFGSRNEQFFGPGTRLTVL.